A single sample gave rise to the 14 T cell receptor beta chains below, sequenced in a study of T cell repertoires in cytomegalovirus infection. One entry per CDR3 protein results from TCRdb running MiXCR on the reads. The sample carries around 120,000 distinct CDR3 sequences, more than 20% recorded once. These receptors have no known antigen. Sequencing input: PBMCs, sequenced either directly or after in vitro stimulation (not recorded which). These receptors were collected from a human donor in good health (CMV status not recorded). Some clones in this sample may be carry-over from other donors' samples.

The rearrangement joins TRBV28 to TRBJ2-3; 10 positions agree with TRBD1. Germline V lookup: CDR1 MDHEN, CDR2 SYDVKM. This CDR3 spans 15 amino acids. J gave up 0 bases and V 8 bases, and 5 bases lay outside the gene matches. Written as DNA, the CDR3 is TGTGCCAGCGTGACAGGGGGCATTAGCACAGATACGCAGTATTTT. Translated: CASVTGGISTDTQYF.

Many counts were recorded for this clonotype. The rearrangement uses TRBV7-2 and TRBJ1-1; D unresolved. V lost 5 bases to trimming and J lost 3 bases, with 13 bases between them. The CDR3 has 14 residues. Germline V gene sequence: CDR1 SGHTA, CDR2 FQGNSA. As DNA, the CDR3 is TGTGCCAGCAGCGATCGGATGTGGGACACTGAAGCTTTCTTT. It specifies CASSDRMWDTEAFF.

J is TRBJ1-2 and V is TRBV11-2; D call uncertain. Looked up from germline, CDR1 is SGHAT and CDR2 is FQNNGV. V dropped 6 bases and J dropped 4 bases, with 18 bases sitting between them. The CDR3 sequence is 15 residues long. The chain's CDR3 is CASSSLSGKPYGYTF. The CDR3, as DNA: TGTGCCAGCAGTTCCTTATCCGGGAAACCCTATGGCTACACCTTC.

The V and J genes are TRBV2 and TRBJ2-3; D is perhaps TRBD1 (6 bases). CDR1 and CDR2 from the germline V gene are SNHLY and FYNNEI. This CDR3 comprises 16 residues. The V and J ends lost 5 bases and 1 base respectively, with 16 bases between them. The CDR3 coding sequence is TGTGCCAGCAGTTTCCTGTCAAGGACAGGCACAGATACGCAGTATTTT. Amino acids: CASSFLSRTGTDTQYF.

This clonotype was seen repeatedly, ten times or more. The CDR3 DNA follows: TGTGCCAGCAGTTACTCGCTGCTCGGCACTGAAGCTTTCTTT. Residues: CASSYSLLGTEAFF. The chain carries TRBV6-5 and TRBJ1-1; D is unclear. The V and J ends lost 0 bases and 4 bases respectively, with 9 bases between them. This CDR3 is 14 amino acids long. The germline V gene encodes CDR1 MNHEY and CDR2 SVGAGI.

This clonotype showed up many times. V and J are TRBV7-8 and TRBJ2-2; 8 nucleotides align to TRBD2. Germline trimming cut 1 base from V and 5 bases from J; bases unmatched to any gene: 3. The CDR3 extends over 15 amino acids. In germline, CDR1 is SGHVS, CDR2 FQNEAQ. The CDR3: CASSLETSGTGELFF. The CDR3 DNA follows: TGTGCCAGCAGCTTAGAAACTAGCGGTACCGGGGAGCTGTTTTTT.

This clonotype was counted only a few times. The chain recombines TRBV5-4 with TRBJ2-2; 8 bases map to TRBD2. The CDR3 is made up of 16 amino acids. In germline, CDR1 is SGHNT, CDR2 YYREEE (reference sequence). V trimming: 2 bases; J trimming: 1 base; junction bases outside the gene matches: 4. The CDR3 sequence is CASSLGTRVNTGELFF. The CDR3 nucleotides read TGTGCCAGCAGCTTAGGGACTAGGGTGAACACCGGGGAGCTGTTTTTT.

The chain employs TRBV5-6 and TRBJ2-7; TRBD2 might be the D (6 bases). The germline gives CDR1 SGHDT, CDR2 YYEEEE. V lost 4 bases and J 1 base, leaving 12 bases between the germline ends. This CDR3 is built from 14 residues. The CDR3 loop reads CASSPTGTSYEQYV. For the CDR3, the DNA is TGTGCCAGCAGCCCGACCGGGACTTCCTACGAGCAGTACGTC.

This chain uses TRBV6-2 or TRBV6-3 with TRBJ2-2; TRBD2 matches 9 bases. The germline CDR1 and CDR2 sequences are MNHEY and SVGEGT. The CDR3 is made up of 16 amino acids. V shed 9 bases and J 3 bases; nucleotides not matched to a gene: 11. CDR3 amino acids: CASRKGLAGYTGELFF. CDR3 DNA: TGTGCCAGTAGAAAAGGGCTAGCGGGATACACCGGGGAGCTGTTTTTT.

V usage is TRBV10-3 and J usage is TRBJ2-2, with TRBD2 as a possible D gene (6 bases). The CDR3 runs to 16 residues. V was cut by 6 bases and J by 5 bases, with 19 bases left in between. Per the germline V gene, CDR1 is ENHRY and CDR2 is SYGVKD. The CDR3 loop reads CAIRQPRGRGTGELFF. CDR3 bases: TGTGCCATCAGACAACCTCGGGGGAGAGGGACCGGGGAGCTGTTTTTT.

This clonotype appeared many times. The chain recombines TRBV7-9 with TRBJ2-1; TRBD2 is a possible D gene (5 bases). Germline V lookup: CDR1 SEHNR, CDR2 FQNEAQ (reference sequence). The CDR3 contains 19 residues. The V gene lost 4 bases and the J gene lost 0 bases, with 22 bases spanning the gap. CDR3 sequence (DNA): TGTGCCAGCAGCTCGAATTTCCCAGCGGACCACAGCTCCTACAATGAGCAGTTCTTC. Translation: CASSSNFPADHSSYNEQFF.

There are a few counts of this clonotype. The chain is built from TRBV5-1 and TRBJ1-1; no definite D call. Trimming removed 6 bases from V and 0 bases from J, with 12 bases in between. Per germline, CDR1 SGHRS and CDR2 YFSETQ. This CDR3 spans 14 amino acids. The CDR3 loop reads CASMGGDLNTEAFF. The CDR3 DNA follows: TGCGCCAGCATGGGAGGCGATCTGAACACTGAAGCTTTCTTT.

The sample holds a few counts of this clonotype. The chain joins TRBV6-2 or TRBV6-3 to TRBJ1-5; 8 nucleotides match TRBD1. This CDR3 has 14 amino acids. The J segment lost 3 bases and the V segment lost 5 bases, leaving 3 bases of the junction unmatched. CDR1 is MNHEY and CDR2 is SVGEGT in the germline V gene. The CDR3 DNA sequence: TGTGCCAGCAGTCGGACAGGGAACAATCAGCCCCAGCATTTT. Translation gives CASSRTGNNQPQHF.

This clonotype was seen only once. Germline is not matched at one junction end, which may reflect a read error. The rearrangement links TRBV6-2 or TRBV6-3 to TRBJ2-5; 7 bases align to TRBD2. Germline values: CDR1 MNHEY, CDR2 SVGEGT. The CDR3 has 14 amino acids. The CDR3 DNA sequence: TGTGCCAGCAGACTTCGACTAGCCCGGGAGACCCAGTGCTTC. Encoded protein: CASRLRLARETQCF.